Listed here are 23 T cell receptor beta chains from one sample, sequenced in a study of T-cell reconstitution after alpha-beta-depleted transplantation in children. The TCRbeta library incorporated unique molecular identifiers. TCRdb redid the calling of the PCR reads with MiXCR, one entry per CDR3 protein. The table shows hundreds of thousands of distinct CDR3 sequences, with around 13% occurring only once. The sample in question was PBMCs, obtained before TCRalphabeta/CD19-depleted stem cell transplant. These TCRs come from a girl aged 2 to 9 with congenital amegakaryocytic thrombocytopenia, due to receive a stem cell transplant.

This clonotype turned up a few times. The chain links TRBV7-9 to TRBJ1-5; a possible D gene is TRBD1 (5 bases). This CDR3 contains 17 residues. The V gene's germline CDR1 is SEHNR and CDR2 FQNEAQ (reference sequence). Between the trimmed V and J ends, which lost 1 base and 4 bases, there was a span of 17 bases. The CDR3 region is CASSLVGTGTWNQPQHF. The CDR3 DNA is TGTGCCAGCAGCTTAGTGGGGACGGGGACTTGGAATCAGCCCCAGCATTTT.

This clonotype appeared a few times. The rearrangement links TRBV7-9 to TRBJ2-7; D assignment may be TRBD1 or TRBD2 (6 bases each). The CDR3 totals 16 residues. V lost 3 bases, J lost 1 base, and 16 bases lay in between. Germline loops: CDR1 SEHNR, CDR2 FQNEAQ (reference sequence). The CDR3 DNA follows: TGTGCCAGCAGCTTCCCCCGGAGGGGGAGGTCCTACGAGCAGTACTTC. Residues: CASSFPRRGRSYEQYF.

This clonotype was found many times. Here the CDR3 reads CASSRRLAGYNEQFF. CDR3 nucleotide sequence: TGTGCCAGCAGTCGTCGACTAGCGGGGTACAATGAGCAGTTCTTC. V usage is TRBV7-2 and J usage is TRBJ2-1; 11 positions match TRBD2. Germline lookup yields CDR1 SGHTA and CDR2 FQGNSA. V trimming: 6 bases; J trimming: 4 bases; junction bases outside the gene matches: 5. CDR3 length equals 15 residues.

This clonotype was observed at least ten times. J is TRBJ2-1 and V is TRBV11-2, with TRBD2 identical over 9 bases. CDR1 is SGHAT and CDR2 is FQNNGV in the germline V gene. The CDR3 contains 17 residues. The J segment lost 3 bases and the V segment lost 1 base, leaving 7 bases of the junction unmatched. The CDR3 coding sequence is TGTGCCAGCAGCTTAGGTCGGCTAGCGGGGATCTACAATGAGCAGTTCTTC. It translates to CASSLGRLAGIYNEQFF. Looking up the rest from reference TRBV11-2 and TRBJ2-1 gives the full variable domain: EAGVAQSPRYKIIEKRQSVAFWCNPISGHATLYWYQQILGQGPKLLIQFQNNGVVDDSQLPKDRFSAERLKGVDSTLKIQPAKLEDSAVYLCASSLGRLAGIYNEQFFGPGTRLTVL.

This chain joins TRBV6-1 and TRBJ1-2; D is possibly TRBD1 (6 bases). Deletions cut 8 bases from V and 2 bases from J, with 18 bases between. Germline V CDR1 and CDR2: MNHNS, SASEGT. The CDR3 totals 15 residues. CDR3 residues: CASRQGWDFNYGYTF. The CDR3 nucleotides are TGTGCCAGCCGCCAGGGGTGGGATTTCAACTATGGCTACACCTTC.

As regards this clonotype: A much larger clone lies a single base off, so this may be a read error. The genes are TRBV9 and TRBJ1-3; D is ambiguous. Germline V gives CDR1 SGDLS, CDR2 YYNGEE. The ends were cut back, 4 bases at V and 8 bases at J, with 10 bases in the middle. The CDR3 covers 12 residues. The CDR3, as DNA: TGTGCCAGCAGCATGGCCGGGGACACCATATATTTT. Translated: CASSMAGDTIYF.

This clonotype was counted a few times. The chain is built from TRBV20-1 and TRBJ2-1; 10 positions match TRBD1. The CDR3 has 15 residues. V gave up 6 bases and J gave up 7 bases; unmatched junction bases: 12. Germline V gives CDR1 DFQATT, CDR2 SNEGSKA (reference sequence). CDR3 in amino acids: CSAPSGTGDNNEQFF. CDR3 nucleotide sequence: TGCAGTGCCCCTTCGGGGACAGGGGACAATAATGAGCAGTTCTTC.

The sample holds a few counts of this clonotype. This chain joins TRBV12-3 or TRBV12-4 and TRBJ2-3; 8 bases align to TRBD1. The CDR3 is 12 amino acids. V lost 7 bases, J lost 6 bases, and 3 bases stayed unmatched. CDR3 DNA: TGTGCCAGCAACCAGGGGGCGGATACGCAGTATTTT. Translated, it gives CASNQGADTQYF.

This clonotype was counted once. This sequence joins TRBV18 and TRBJ2-1, with D possibly TRBD1 on 6 matching bases. The CDR3 covers 15 residues. The germline CDR1 and CDR2 sequences are KGHSH and LQKENI. The V end lost 6 bases, the J end lost 6 bases, and 18 bases lay between the germline ends. The DNA of the CDR3 is TGTGCCAGCTCGTCCTACAACAGGGATCGCAATGAGCAGTTCTTC. It codes for CASSSYNRDRNEQFF. The full variable domain, its missing parts supplied by reference TRBV18 and TRBJ2-1, is NAGVMQNPRHLVRRRGQEARLRCSPMKGHSHVYWYRQLPEEGLKFMVYLQKENIIDESGMPKERFSAEFPKEGPSILRIQQVVRGDSAAYFCASSSYNRDRNEQFFGPGTRLTVL.

This clonotype was seen at least ten times. The chain has TRBV5-1 and TRBJ2-3; D not certain. CDR3 length equals 12 residues. V lost 4 bases and J lost 5, with 8 bases in between. Germline assignment: CDR1 SGHRS and CDR2 YFSETQ. This CDR3 is CASSLDQDTQYF. The CDR3 DNA reads as TGCGCCAGCAGCCTAGACCAAGATACGCAGTATTTT.

This clonotype was counted at least ten times. This chain links TRBV12-3 or TRBV12-4 with TRBJ1-5; D is possibly TRBD1 (6 bases). CDR3 length: 14 residues. V dropped 8 bases and J dropped 2 bases, with 13 bases sitting between them. The CDR3 region is CASGGGRGNQPQHF. The CDR3, as DNA: TGTGCCAGCGGGGGGGGCCGGGGCAATCAGCCCCAGCATTTT.

The chain has TRBV12-3 or TRBV12-4 and TRBJ2-3; D unclear. V shed 0 bases and J shed 7 bases, with 8 bases lying between them. This CDR3 spans 13 amino acids. DNA of the CDR3: TGTGCCAGCAGTTTAGCTGCAGAGAATACGCAGTATTTT. Translated, it gives CASSLAAENTQYF.

This clonotype came up many times. The gene calls are TRBV5-1 and TRBJ2-7, with D uncertain. CDR3 length: 16 residues. Trimming stripped 2 bases from V and 2 bases from J, with 17 bases between. Germline CDR1 reads SGHRS; CDR2 reads YFSETQ. The CDR3 DNA is TGCGCCAGCAGCTTCTTGGAATCTGGGCCGCCCTACGAGCAGTACTTC. This encodes CASSFLESGPPYEQYF.

In this sample, this clonotype turned up many times. The chain uses TRBV5-1 and TRBJ2-7; D not certain. CDR1 SGHRS and CDR2 YFSETQ come from the germline V gene. The CDR3 spans 13 residues. V was cut by 3 bases and J by 3 bases, with 10 bases left in between. The CDR3 here is CASSSLMDYEQYF. CDR3 nucleotides: TGCGCCAGCAGCTCGCTCATGGACTACGAGCAGTACTTC.

This clonotype was seen a handful of times. J is TRBJ2-1 and V is TRBV29-1; 7 positions match TRBD2. From germline, CDR1 is SQVTM and CDR2 ANQGSEA. With V trimmed by 7 bases and J by 6 bases, 3 bases remained unmatched. The CDR3 totals 11 residues. The CDR3 sequence: CSGTRGNEQFF. Written as DNA, the CDR3 is TGCAGCGGGACTAGGGGCAATGAGCAGTTCTTC.

This clonotype was counted ten times or more. V usage is TRBV20-1 and J usage is TRBJ2-1; 7 nucleotides align to TRBD2. The CDR3 has 14 amino acids. V shed 2 bases and J 2 bases; nucleotides not matched to a gene: 3. CDR1 is DFQATT and CDR2 is SNEGSKA in the germline V gene (reference sequence). The CDR3 protein is CSARIAGPYNEQFF. For the CDR3, the DNA is TGCAGTGCTAGAATAGCGGGTCCCTACAATGAGCAGTTCTTC.

This clonotype was seen at least ten times. The rearrangement joins TRBV12-3 or TRBV12-4 to TRBJ2-1; D is undetermined. The V end lost 5 bases, the J end lost 8 bases, and 22 bases lay between the germline ends. CDR3 size: 16 residues. The CDR3 is CASSRDDPTPVDEQFF. The CDR3 DNA is TGTGCCAGCAGTCGTGATGACCCCACGCCGGTCGATGAGCAGTTCTTC.

The table lists this clonotype with many counts. The rearrangement joins TRBV10-3 to TRBJ2-3; weak D call: TRBD2 (5 bases). Germline lookup yields CDR1 ENHRY and CDR2 SYGVKD. CDR3 length: 16 residues. V was shortened by 4 bases and J by 4 bases, with 18 bases between the two germline ends. The CDR3 DNA reads as TGTGCCATCAGTGGTCGAAGTGGGGAGAACTCAGATACGCAGTATTTT. As protein: CAISGRSGENSDTQYF.

The chain is built from TRBV4-2 and TRBJ1-5; the D is unclear. V gave up 1 base and J gave up 6 bases, with 7 bases separating them. The CDR3 sequence is 13 residues long. CDR1 and CDR2 from the germline V gene are LGHNA and YNFKEQ. The CDR3 loop is CASSQAVLQPQHF. As DNA, the CDR3 is TGTGCCAGCAGCCAAGCGGTTCTTCAGCCCCAGCATTTT.

This clonotype was seen more than once but under ten times. The rearrangement joins TRBV12-5 to TRBJ1-5, with D unresolved. The CDR3 length is 16 residues. The germline gives CDR1 LGHNT, CDR2 FRNRAP. The V gene lost 1 base and the J gene lost 3 bases, with 13 bases spanning the gap. CDR3 nucleotides: TGTGCTAGTGGTTTGGCCCGAGGGTGCCCCAATCAGCCCCAGCATTTT. This translates into CASGLARGCPNQPQHF.

This clonotype was detected many times. The chain couples TRBV12-3 or TRBV12-4 to TRBJ2-1; D unclear. Trimming took 8 bases from V and 7 from J, leaving 9 bases between them. The CDR3 totals 11 residues. CDR3 amino acids: CASSIGNEQFF. The CDR3, as DNA: TGTGCCAGCTCCATTGGGAATGAGCAGTTCTTC.

This clonotype was recorded many times. The DNA of the CDR3 is TGTGCCAGCAGGGGGACAGGAAGCTTCAATGAGCAGTTCTTC. Translating gives CASRGTGSFNEQFF. The chain employs TRBV2 and TRBJ2-1; the match to TRBD1 covers 8 bases. Losses at the gene ends were 6 bases for V and 6 bases for J; bases not matched to a gene: 7. The CDR3 runs to 14 residues. From germline, CDR1 is SNHLY and CDR2 FYNNEI.

This clonotype was observed a handful of times. The chain has TRBV7-8 and TRBJ1-5, with 10 positions matching TRBD1. J lost 6 bases, V lost 5 bases, and 13 bases had no gene match. Looked up from germline, CDR1 is SGHVS and CDR2 is FQNEAQ. This CDR3 is built from 17 residues. The CDR3 region has the DNA TGTGCCAGCAGCACCTGGACAGGGGGAGAAAGAAGTCAGCCCCAGCATTTT. Translation: CASSTWTGGERSQPQHF.